The clone carrying this T cell receptor beta chain was recorded only once. The CDR3 loop spans 17 amino acids. Per the germline V gene, CDR1 is SGDLS and CDR2 is YYNGEE. Trimming stripped 4 bases from V and 0 bases from J, with 19 bases between. This record belongs to a study of control samples from healthy donors and cancer patients. TCRdb's table, derived via immunoSEQ multiplex PCR, lists solely in-frame clones and lacks some. The sample contains some 150,000 clones, approximately 94% of which appear only once. Sample: blood. V gene TRBV9 combines with J gene TRBJ1-2; D perhaps matches TRBD1 (6 bases). This TCR was sampled from a man aged 40-55 years in good health. Written as DNA, the CDR3 is TGTGCCAGCAGCTCCGTAGGGGGAAGTTCTCCTAACTATGGCTACACCTTC. It yields the protein CASSSVGGSSPNYGYTF. Full variable domain (remainder filled in from reference TRBV9 and TRBJ1-2): DSGVTQTPKHLITATGQRVTLRCSPRSGDLSVYWYQQSLDQGLQFLIQYYNGEERAKGNILERFSAQQFPDLHSELNLSSLELGDSALYFCASSSVGGSSPNYGYTFGSGTRLTVV.